The entry that follows covers one TCR beta chain sequence. This table comes from immunoSEQ multiplex PCR, and its TCRdb copy is limited to in-frame clones, with some not included. The table lists 130,000 or so clones, around 84% of them singletons. These data originate in a study of blood T cell repertoires in COVID-19. From germline, CDR1 is SGHRS and CDR2 YFSETQ. With V trimmed by 3 bases and J by 6 bases, 9 bases remained unmatched. The CDR3 is 14 residues long. The receptor was derived from a woman aged 25 to 39 who had recovered from COVID-19. Material: PBMCs or T cells enriched from blood (not recorded which). V is TRBV5-1 and J is TRBJ2-7; 7 positions match TRBD2. This chain's CDR3 is CASSWDLAGVEQYF. CDR3 nucleotide sequence: TGCGCCAGCAGCTGGGACCTGGCGGGAGTCGAGCAGTACTTC.